This T cell receptor (beta chain) was captured by sequencing in a study of blood T cell repertoires in COVID-19. Original handling: Reference gene primer amplification in the assay estimated nucleated cell counts. TCRdb keeps only in-frame clones here, not all; method: immunoSEQ multiplex PCR. V and J calls and clone size follow that table, whereas D and trimming were derived from the DNA. Of hundreds of thousands of clones in the sample, about 86% were seen once. The specimen sequenced was PBMCs or T cells enriched from blood (not recorded which). This receptor was obtained from a woman between 40 and 50 years old with acute COVID-19.

In DNA, the CDR3 is TGTGCCAGCAGCTTCGCTAGCGGGGGAAGCACAGATACGCAGTATTTT. Its protein is CASSFASGGSTDTQYF. This chain links TRBV11-2 with TRBJ2-3; 10 bases are shared with TRBD2. The V gene end was trimmed by 3 bases and the J gene end by 0 bases; junction bases not matched to a gene: 3. Per the germline V gene, CDR1 is SGHAT and CDR2 is FQNNGV. This CDR3 is 16 amino acids long.